The 27 T cell receptor beta chains listed next were all sequenced from one sample in a study of T cell responses to AZD1222 COVID-19 vaccine (dated by TCRdb to the early 2020s). The label giving this sample's time point can be read as: baseline before first vaccination. Library preparation used the immunoSEQ multiplex PCR assay. Not all clones reach the TCRdb copy of this immuneACCESS table, which keeps in-frame sequences only. Checked studies attribute under half of the gap to unresolved V genes and leave the rest unexplained. This sample has roughly 140,000 clones in its table, and around 94% of those were observed once. 0.95% to 1.5% of the sample is taken by the ten largest. The sequencing here drew on peripheral blood, taken on day 0 of AZD1222 vaccination. These receptors came from an adult in good health.

This rearrangement joins TRBV18 to TRBJ2-5, with D unresolved. The CDR3 loop spans 13 amino acids. Trimming cost V 4 bases and J 5 bases, with 11 bases left between them. The germline V gene encodes CDR1 KGHSH and CDR2 LQKENI. CDR3 bases: TGTGCCAGCTCACGTTCTAGTCATGAGACCCAGTACTTC. Amino acid sequence: CASSRSSHETQYF.

The genes are TRBV18 and TRBJ1-2; 10 nucleotides align to TRBD1. V trimming: 1 base; J trimming: 2 bases; junction bases outside the gene matches: 1. CDR1 is KGHSH, CDR2 LQKENI, per germline. This CDR3 is 15 amino acids long. CDR3 nucleotides: TGTGCCAGCTCACCACAGGACAGGGGGAACTATGGCTACACCTTC. Protein product: CASSPQDRGNYGYTF.

This chain joins TRBV7-9 and TRBJ1-1; D call uncertain. In germline, CDR1 is SEHNR, CDR2 FQNEAQ (reference sequence). Between the trimmed V and J ends, which lost 5 bases and 0 bases, there was a span of 4 bases. The CDR3 totals 12 residues. CDR3 region: CASSTMNTEAFF. The CDR3 DNA follows: TGTGCCAGCAGCACCATGAACACTGAAGCTTTCTTT. The complete variable domain, with remaining parts taken from reference TRBV7-9 and TRBJ1-1, reads DTGVSQNPRHKITKRGQNVTFRCDPISEHNRLYWYRQTLGQGPEFLTYFQNEAQLEKSRLLSDRFSAERPKGSFSTLEIQRTEQGDSAMYLCASSTMNTEAFFGQGTRLTVV.

The sample holds a few counts of this clone. The chain links TRBV27 to TRBJ1-6; the D is unclear. Trimming took 7 bases from V and 9 from J, leaving 19 bases between them. Germline V gives CDR1 MNHEY, CDR2 SMNVEV (reference sequence). The CDR3 runs to 15 residues. CDR3 protein: CASTLSGRSGSPLHF. The CDR3 DNA is TGTGCCAGCACCCTTTCGGGCCGATCGGGTTCACCCCTCCACTTT.

The J gene is TRBJ2-7, the V gene TRBV18, with D uncertain. Trimming cost V 6 bases and J 6 bases, with 12 bases left between them. CDR1 KGHSH and CDR2 LQKENI come from the germline V gene. The CDR3 spans 12 residues. In DNA, the CDR3 is TGTGCCAGCTCGCCCGACTTTGTCGAGCAGTACGTC. This encodes CASSPDFVEQYV.

The chain combines TRBV3-1 (or the pseudogene TRBV3-2) with TRBJ1-3; 8 nucleotides match TRBD1. This CDR3 contains 15 residues. With 2 bases clipped from V and 4 bases from J, the junction kept 4 bases outside the gene matches. The germline CDR1 and CDR2 sequences are LGHDT and YNNKEL (reference sequence). In DNA form, the CDR3 reads TGTGCCAGCAGCCAAACGGGGACAGGCGGAAACACCATATATTTT. The encoded protein is CASSQTGTGGNTIYF.

This clone has only one observation. This chain uses TRBV3-1 (or the pseudogene TRBV3-2) with TRBJ1-5; TRBD1 agrees at 7 bases. The CDR3 runs to 14 residues. CDR1 is LGHDT and CDR2 is YNNKEL in the germline V gene (reference sequence). The V and J ends lost 4 bases and 5 bases, in that order; junction bases with no gene match: 5. CDR3 in DNA: TGTGCCAGCAGCCTTACCAGGGGGGATCAGCCCCAGCATTTT. Its translation is CASSLTRGDQPQHF.

The V call is TRBV5-4, the J call TRBJ1-1; D call uncertain. V was pared by 0 bases and J by 1 base, with 7 bases between. From germline, CDR1 is SGHNT and CDR2 YYREEE (reference sequence). This CDR3 has 14 amino acids. CDR3 in DNA: TGTGCCAGCAGCTTGGGTTCCGGGAACACTGAAGCTTTCTTT. The encoded protein is CASSLGSGNTEAFF. Full variable domain (remainder filled in from reference TRBV5-4 and TRBJ1-1): ETGVTQSPTHLIKTRGQQVTLRCSSQSGHNTVSWYQQALGQGPQFIFQYYREEENGRGNFPPRFSGLQFPNYSSELNVNALELDDSALYLCASSLGSGNTEAFFGQGTRLTVV.

This chain uses TRBV11-3 with TRBJ2-5, with D uncertain. With 3 bases removed from V and 2 bases from J, the gap between germline ends came to 10 bases. Per germline, CDR1 SGHNT and CDR2 YENEEA. The CDR3 has 14 residues. CDR3 nucleotide sequence: TGTGCCAGCAGCTTGGGTGACCATCAAGAGACCCAGTACTTC. This sequence encodes CASSLGDHQETQYF.

The CDR3 coding sequence is TGTGCCAGCAGCCCAGGACGGATGAACACTGAAGCTTTCTTT. Amino acid sequence: CASSPGRMNTEAFF. This rearrangement joins TRBV5-4 to TRBJ1-1; D gene uncertain. Trimming took 4 bases from V and 0 from J, leaving 10 bases between them. The CDR3 spans 14 residues. Germline V CDR1 and CDR2: SGHNT, YYREEE (reference sequence).

The chain joins TRBV5-8 to TRBJ2-1; tentatively, D is TRBD1 or TRBD2 (5 bases each). Between the trimmed V and J ends, which lost 2 bases and 8 bases, there was a span of 17 bases. This CDR3 is built from 15 residues. CDR1 and CDR2 (germline): SGHTS, YDEGEE. Written as DNA, the CDR3 is TGTGCCAGCAGCTTAGGGACGGGGAGTTTGGATGAGCAGTTCTTC. Its protein is CASSLGTGSLDEQFF.

This clone was seen a few times. The V call is TRBV6-1, the J call TRBJ2-2, with 9 bases matching TRBD2. The CDR3 is 16 amino acids. The germline gives CDR1 MNHNS, CDR2 SASEGT. J gave up 4 bases and V 4 bases, and 7 bases lay outside the gene matches. CDR3 in DNA: TGTGCCAGCAGTGGAATAGCGGGAGAGGGCACCGGGGAGCTGTTTTTT. Translation: CASSGIAGEGTGELFF.

The rearrangement links TRBV5-5 to TRBJ2-7, with 7 bases fitting TRBD2. The J segment lost 6 bases and the V segment lost 6 bases, leaving 6 bases of the junction unmatched. The CDR3 covers 12 residues. From germline, CDR1 is SGHKS and CDR2 YYEKEE (reference sequence). In DNA, the CDR3 is TGTGCCAGCACCTCCAGGGAGGGCGAGCAGTACGTC. This codes for CASTSREGEQYV.

This chain joins TRBV11-2 and TRBJ1-2; D remains unclear. CDR1 is SGHAT, CDR2 FQNNGV, per germline. Trimming removed 6 bases from V and 5 bases from J, with 10 bases in between. The CDR3 sequence is 12 residues long. CDR3 nucleotides: TGTGCCAGCAGTCCTGCAGAGTATGGCTACACCTTC. Protein: CASSPAEYGYTF.

The chain has TRBV5-1 and TRBJ2-1, with 8 bases identical to TRBD2. The ends lost 4 bases at V and 0 bases at J; junction bases unmatched: 9. Germline V lookup: CDR1 SGHRS, CDR2 YFSETQ. This CDR3 contains 17 residues. CDR3 loop: CASSRELAESSYNEQFF. In DNA, the CDR3 is TGCGCCAGCAGCAGGGAACTAGCGGAGAGCTCCTACAATGAGCAGTTCTTC.

The chain employs TRBV6-2 or TRBV6-3 and TRBJ2-7, with D unclear. This CDR3 comprises 15 residues. Germline V gene sequence: CDR1 MNHEY, CDR2 SVGEGT. V lost 2 bases to trimming and J lost 4 bases, with 15 bases between them. CDR3 coding DNA: TGTGCCAGCAGTTACCCCCCGACGAAACCATACGAGCAGTACGTC. It yields the protein CASSYPPTKPYEQYV.

This clone was picked up one time. The chain combines TRBV7-8 with TRBJ2-1; 8 bases line up with TRBD2. The CDR3 has 15 amino acids. Germline V gene sequence: CDR1 SGHVS, CDR2 FQNEAQ. With V trimmed by 1 base and J by 6 bases, 5 bases remained unmatched. The CDR3 sequence: CASSLGLASFNEQFF. CDR3 nucleotides: TGTGCCAGCAGCTTAGGACTAGCGTCTTTCAATGAGCAGTTCTTC.

The rearrangement uses TRBV6-5 and TRBJ2-3; 9 bases match TRBD1. Germline CDR1 is MNHEY and CDR2 is SVGAGI. The CDR3 contains 15 residues. V lost 6 bases to trimming and J lost 5 bases; unmatched junction nucleotides: 9. This CDR3 reads CASSLTGGWGDTQYF. The CDR3 DNA follows: TGTGCCAGCAGCTTAACAGGGGGCTGGGGAGATACGCAGTATTTT.

The chain uses TRBV27 and TRBJ1-5; D is undetermined. Germline V gene sequence: CDR1 MNHEY, CDR2 SMNVEV (reference sequence). V was clipped by 3 bases and J by 4 bases, with 7 bases between them. CDR3 length: 13 amino acids. CDR3 region: CASSFKKNQPQHF. CDR3 DNA: TGTGCCAGCAGTTTTAAGAAGAATCAGCCCCAGCATTTT.

V usage is TRBV12-5 and J usage is TRBJ1-1, with 7 bases aligning to TRBD1. The germline gives CDR1 LGHNT, CDR2 FRNRAP. After removal of 1 base from V and 4 bases from J, the junction contained 15 bases not matched to a gene. There are 18 residues in the CDR3. The CDR3 sequence: CASGLAGGRGRYGTEAFF. The CDR3 nucleotides are TGTGCTAGTGGTTTGGCTGGGGGGAGGGGGCGATACGGCACTGAAGCTTTCTTT. Using reference TRBV12-5 and TRBJ1-1 for the parts outside the CDR3, the full variable domain is DARVTQTPRHKVTEMGQEVTMRCQPILGHNTVFWYRQTMMQGLELLAYFRNRAPLDDSGMPKDRFSAEMPDATLATLKIQPSEPRDSAVYFCASGLAGGRGRYGTEAFFGQGTRLTVV.

V and J are TRBV5-1 and TRBJ2-5, with 14 bases that match TRBD2. The CDR3 loop spans 16 amino acids. Germline V gene sequence: CDR1 SGHRS, CDR2 YFSETQ. Trimming at V came to 2 bases and at J to 4 bases, leaving 4 bases not matched to a gene. CDR3: CASSFGTSGSIETQYF. Written as DNA, the CDR3 is TGCGCCAGCAGCTTTGGGACTAGCGGGAGCATAGAGACCCAGTACTTC.

The chain recombines TRBV7-9 with TRBJ2-7; D may be TRBD2 (5 bases). The germline V gene encodes CDR1 SEHNR and CDR2 FQNEAQ (reference sequence). CDR3 size: 16 residues. V lost 2 bases and J lost 4, with 18 bases in between. This CDR3 is CASSLSKTGFPYEQYV. The DNA for the CDR3 is TGTGCCAGCAGCTTATCGAAAACGGGATTCCCGTACGAGCAGTACGTC.

The V and J genes are TRBV6-2 or TRBV6-3 and TRBJ1-5, with 7 bases identical to TRBD1. This CDR3 has 14 amino acids. Germline CDR1 reads MNHEY; CDR2 reads SVGEGT. Germline trimming cut 2 bases from V and 6 bases from J; bases unmatched to any gene: 4. The CDR3 spells CASSYITGAQPQHF. For the CDR3, the DNA is TGTGCCAGCAGTTACATAACAGGGGCTCAGCCCCAGCATTTT.

CDR3 sequence reads: CASSPESSYNEQFF. For the CDR3, the DNA is TGCGCCAGCAGCCCCGAAAGCTCCTACAATGAGCAGTTCTTC. The chain joins TRBV10-1 to TRBJ2-1, with D uncertain. From germline, CDR1 is WNHNN and CDR2 SYGVQD (reference sequence). Trimming removed 6 bases from V and 0 bases from J, with 9 bases in between. The CDR3 has 14 amino acids.

The CDR3 DNA reads as TGCGCCAGCAGCCAAGATCCCGGGGTAATGAACACTGAAGCTTTCTTT. This gives the protein CASSQDPGVMNTEAFF. The chain links TRBV4-1 to TRBJ1-1; the D is unclear. Trimming removed 0 bases at V and 0 bases at J, with 11 bases between. Germline V gene lookup returns CDR1 MGHRA and CDR2 YSYEKL. The CDR3 has 16 residues.

This clone turned up a few times. The chain is built from TRBV7-2 and TRBJ1-4; weak D call: TRBD1 (6 bases). Germline V gene lookup returns CDR1 SGHTA and CDR2 FQGNSA. This CDR3 has 15 residues. V lost 5 bases, J lost 8 bases, and 18 bases lay in between. The CDR3 reads CASSNTGTVGEKLFF. CDR3 nucleotide sequence: TGTGCCAGCAGCAATACAGGGACCGTTGGAGAAAAACTGTTTTTT.

The rearrangement joins TRBV4-1 to TRBJ2-6; possibly TRBD1 for D (6 bases). Trimming left V 0 bases short and J 4 bases short, with 10 bases between. This CDR3 spans 16 amino acids. Germline CDR1 MGHRA, CDR2 YSYEKL. In DNA form, the CDR3 reads TGCGCCAGCAGCCAAGATCAGGGGACCGGGGCCAACGTCCTGACTTTC. Protein: CASSQDQGTGANVLTF.